One sample yielded the 31 T cell receptor beta chains listed below, sequenced in a study of PD-1 blockade in classical Hodgkin lymphoma. Every patient relapsed after autologous stem cell transplantation, and brentuximab vedotin exposure varied. Data came from immunoSEQ multiplex PCR; TCRdb stores just in-frame clones and leaves some out. The sample consists of about 29,000 clones, around four fifths of them appearing once. The source material was peripheral blood mononuclear cells (PBMCs), sampled before the second cycle of nivolumab. These receptors were taken from a human donor with classical Hodgkin lymphoma.

This rearrangement joins TRBV2 to TRBJ1-3, with D unresolved. This CDR3 is 13 amino acids long. Germline CDR1 SNHLY, CDR2 FYNNEI. Trimming stripped 7 bases from V and 0 bases from J, with 7 bases between. The CDR3 reads CASKAGSGNTIYF. The CDR3 nucleotides are TGTGCCAGCAAGGCAGGCTCTGGAAACACCATATATTTT.

The chain couples TRBV19 to TRBJ2-3; TRBD1 might be the D (6 bases). The CDR3 covers 13 residues. V dropped 6 bases and J dropped 2 bases, with 9 bases sitting between them. CDR1 is LNHDA, CDR2 SQIVND, per germline (reference sequence). In nucleotides, the CDR3 is TGTGCCAGTAGGGACAGATCCACAGATACGCAGTATTTT. Translation gives CASRDRSTDTQYF.

The CDR3: CASSLVGGDVWTEAFF. The CDR3 coding sequence is TGTGCCAGCAGCTTAGTGGGCGGGGACGTTTGGACTGAAGCTTTCTTT. The rearrangement links TRBV11-2 to TRBJ1-1, with a possible D match to TRBD1 (5 bases). The length of the CDR3 is 16 residues. Germline V gene lookup returns CDR1 SGHAT and CDR2 FQNNGV. Trimming took off 1 base at V and 5 bases at J, with 17 bases between the two ends.

J is TRBJ2-2 and V is TRBV5-1, with D hard to call. Trimming removed 3 bases from V and 6 bases from J, with 12 bases in between. Germline CDR1 and CDR2: SGHRS and YFSETQ. The CDR3 extends over 14 amino acids. The CDR3 here is CASSSGWVSGELFF. The CDR3 region has the DNA TGCGCCAGCAGCTCCGGTTGGGTTTCCGGGGAGCTGTTTTTT.

The chain is built from TRBV7-2 and TRBJ1-4, with 9 bases matching TRBD1. The length of the CDR3 is 14 residues. J gave up 8 bases and V 5 bases, and 6 bases lay outside the gene matches. CDR1 is SGHTA and CDR2 is FQGNSA in the germline V gene. CDR3 coding DNA: TGTGCCAGCAGCAGGGGACAGGGCGGCGAAAAACTGTTTTTT. Translation: CASSRGQGGEKLFF.

This chain joins TRBV14 and TRBJ2-3; 7 positions agree with TRBD1. The CDR3 sequence is 16 residues long. Germline V gene data show CDR1 as SGHDN and CDR2 as FVKESK. V lost 0 bases to trimming and J lost 2 bases; unmatched junction nucleotides: 5. The CDR3 DNA sequence: TGTGCCAGCAGCCAAGATTCCGGGACAGCCACAGATACGCAGTATTTT. Its translation is CASSQDSGTATDTQYF.

Turning to this clone: Other DNA sequences from this sample encode an identical CDR3 as well. The CDR3 bases are TGCGCCAGCAGCTTGGCCGGGAGCTCCTACGAGCAGTACTTC. Its translation is CASSLAGSSYEQYF. The rearrangement joins TRBV5-1 to TRBJ2-7; tentative D call: TRBD2 (6 bases). Germline V gives CDR1 SGHRS, CDR2 YFSETQ. This CDR3 region has 14 residues. Trimming cost V 0 bases and J 0 bases, with 7 bases left between them.

The J gene is TRBJ2-3, the V gene TRBV5-1; no clear D gene. V was cut by 5 bases and J by 1 base, with 11 bases left in between. CDR1 is SGHRS, CDR2 YFSETQ, per germline. The CDR3 extends over 14 amino acids. The CDR3 sequence: CASRVDLGTDTQYF. CDR3 in DNA: TGCGCCAGCAGAGTTGACTTGGGCACAGATACGCAGTATTTT.

The chain carries TRBV19 and TRBJ2-7, with 9 bases fitting TRBD1. Germline V gene lookup returns CDR1 LNHDA and CDR2 SQIVND (reference sequence). J lost 8 bases, V lost 4 bases, and 12 bases had no gene match. CDR3 length: 15 amino acids. CDR3 loop: CASSNGQGPSSKQYF. The DNA of the CDR3 is TGTGCCAGTAGTAACGGACAGGGGCCTTCTTCGAAGCAGTACTTC.

The V gene is TRBV5-1, the J gene TRBJ2-3; 9 positions agree with TRBD2. J gave up 3 bases and V 4 bases, and 3 bases lay outside the gene matches. The CDR3 is 14 amino acids. From germline, CDR1 is SGHRS and CDR2 YFSETQ. The CDR3 DNA is TGCGCCAGCAGCCCGGGACTAGCAACAGATACGCAGTATTTT. It is translated as CASSPGLATDTQYF.

The chain uses TRBV27 and TRBJ1-1; possibly TRBD1 for D (6 bases). The ends were cut back, 4 bases at V and 1 base at J, with 7 bases in the middle. The germline gives CDR1 MNHEY, CDR2 SMNVEV (reference sequence). This CDR3 region has 13 residues. In DNA, the CDR3 is TGTGCCAGCAGTTGGGGGCGGAACACTGAAGCTTTCTTT. As protein: CASSWGRNTEAFF.

The rearrangement joins TRBV7-2 to TRBJ1-2; tentative D call: TRBD1 (5 bases). The V gene lost 3 bases and the J gene lost 8 bases, with 19 bases spanning the gap. Germline V gene data show CDR1 as SGHTA and CDR2 as FQGNSA. The CDR3 has 15 residues. The CDR3 DNA follows: TGTGCCAGCAGCTTGGGATATGGGGGAATTGACGGCTACACCTTC. It encodes CASSLGYGGIDGYTF.

The chain uses TRBV9 and TRBJ2-2; D call uncertain. The germline gives CDR1 SGDLS, CDR2 YYNGEE. The CDR3 covers 13 residues. With 2 bases removed from V and 5 bases from J, the gap between germline ends came to 7 bases. The CDR3 DNA reads TGTGCCAGCAGCGTTTGGATAACCGGGGAGCTGTTTTTT. This codes for CASSVWITGELFF.

A word on this clone: Other DNA sequences from this sample encode an identical CDR3 as well. The V gene is TRBV5-1, the J gene TRBJ2-7, with 7 bases that match TRBD2. This CDR3 comprises 15 residues. Trimming took 0 bases from V and 2 from J; bases not matched to a gene: 5. Germline values: CDR1 SGHRS, CDR2 YFSETQ. The CDR3 protein is CASSLEAGSAYEQYF. DNA for the CDR3: TGCGCCAGCAGCTTGGAAGCGGGGAGTGCCTACGAGCAGTACTTC.

The chain combines TRBV7-2 with TRBJ2-1, with 9 nucleotides matching TRBD2. The V and J ends lost 5 bases and 6 bases, in that order; junction bases with no gene match: 8. CDR1 and CDR2 from the germline V gene are SGHTA and FQGNSA. The CDR3 sequence is 15 residues long. In DNA form, the CDR3 reads TGTGCCAGCAGCCCTGGTAGCGGGGGCTTCAATGAGCAGTTCTTC. Residues: CASSPGSGGFNEQFF.

This clone has more than one count but fewer than ten. This chain uses TRBV4-3 with TRBJ1-2; D is undetermined. Germline CDR1 is LGHNA and CDR2 is YSLEER. Trimming took 4 bases from V and 2 from J, leaving 14 bases between them. The CDR3 spans 15 residues. CDR3: CASSPSPPLNYGYTF. In nucleotides, the CDR3 is TGCGCCAGCAGCCCCTCGCCGCCTCTAAACTATGGCTACACCTTC.

This rearrangement joins TRBV6-6 to TRBJ2-7; D is possibly TRBD1 or TRBD2 (5 bases each). Germline values: CDR1 MNHNY, CDR2 SVGAGI (reference sequence). V lost 2 bases and J 2 bases, leaving 10 bases between the germline ends. The CDR3 length is 14 residues. CDR3 sequence reads: CASSYGEGPYEQYF. CDR3 DNA: TGTGCCAGCAGTTACGGTGAGGGACCCTACGAGCAGTACTTC.

This sequence joins TRBV5-1 and TRBJ2-1; 10 bases are a match to TRBD2. V gave up 4 bases and J gave up 8 bases; unmatched junction bases: 9. This CDR3 has 15 residues. Germline loops: CDR1 SGHRS, CDR2 YFSETQ. The CDR3 is CASSSSGGAWDEQFF. As DNA, the CDR3 is TGCGCCAGCAGCAGCAGCGGGGGGGCCTGGGATGAGCAGTTCTTC.

V and J are TRBV5-1 and TRBJ2-1; possible D gene TRBD1, 5 bases. From germline, CDR1 is SGHRS and CDR2 YFSETQ. V was pared by 0 bases and J by 2 bases, with 9 bases between. The CDR3 has 15 amino acids. The DNA for the CDR3 is TGCGCCAGCAGCTTGGAGGGGAAACCCTACAATGAGCAGTTCTTC. The encoded protein is CASSLEGKPYNEQFF.

The rearrangement joins TRBV19 to TRBJ1-2; D unclear. CDR1 is LNHDA, CDR2 SQIVND, per germline (reference sequence). The CDR3 sequence is 14 residues long. With 7 bases removed from V and 3 bases from J, the gap between germline ends came to 15 bases. CDR3 region: CASMLTWTDYGYTF. CDR3 sequence (DNA): TGTGCCAGTATGCTGACATGGACGGACTATGGCTACACCTTC.

V usage is TRBV6-1 and J usage is TRBJ1-2, with D possibly TRBD1 on 5 matching bases. Trimming removed 2 bases at V and 2 bases at J, with 9 bases between. Germline CDR1 is MNHNS and CDR2 is SASEGT. This CDR3 contains 14 residues. The chain's CDR3 is CASSESTANYGYTF. CDR3 coding DNA: TGTGCCAGCAGTGAATCGACAGCAAACTATGGCTACACCTTC.

V gene TRBV19 combines with J gene TRBJ2-7, with 11 bases that match TRBD2. The germline V gene encodes CDR1 LNHDA and CDR2 SQIVND (reference sequence). Unmatched junction bases numbered 8, after V lost 7 bases and J lost 0 bases. The CDR3 consists of 16 residues. CDR3 coding DNA: TGTGCCAGTATGCGTTCTAGCGGGGGGAGCTCCTACGAGCAGTACTTC. This sequence encodes CASMRSSGGSSYEQYF.

This chain links TRBV7-8 with TRBJ2-1; D is tentatively TRBD1 or TRBD2 (5 bases each). Trimming stripped 0 bases from V and 2 bases from J, with 8 bases between. CDR1 and CDR2 (germline): SGHVS, FQNEAQ. The CDR3 loop spans 15 amino acids. In DNA, the CDR3 is TGTGCCAGCAGCTTAGCAGGGGACCCCTACAATGAGCAGTTCTTC. As protein: CASSLAGDPYNEQFF.

In its sample, this clone was seen a few times. CDR3 sequence (DNA): TGTGCCAGCAGCTCCGGGCCGTGGGCAAACATTCAGTACTTC. Amino acid sequence: CASSSGPWANIQYF. The chain has TRBV11-2 and TRBJ2-4; no reliable D call. V was clipped by 4 bases and J by 6 bases, with 13 bases between them. The CDR3 has 14 residues. Germline V CDR1 and CDR2: SGHAT, FQNNGV.

The V and J genes are TRBV6-6 and TRBJ1-4; D is uncertain. Germline loops: CDR1 MNHNY, CDR2 SVGAGI (reference sequence). The CDR3 consists of 15 residues. Trimming left V 8 bases short and J 3 bases short, with 16 bases between. CDR3 nucleotide sequence: TGTGCCAGCTCCCCCGTGGGAGGGTCTAATGAAAAACTGTTTTTT. Residues: CASSPVGGSNEKLFF.

This sequence joins TRBV11-3 and TRBJ2-7; no clear D. V lost 0 bases and J 3 bases, leaving 9 bases between the germline ends. This CDR3 has 14 residues. Germline CDR1 SGHNT, CDR2 YENEEA. CDR3 residues: CASSLETVDYEQYF. In nucleotides, the CDR3 is TGTGCCAGCAGCTTAGAAACGGTGGACTACGAGCAGTACTTC.

The chain carries TRBV2 and TRBJ1-2, with D uncertain. Trimming cost V 8 bases and J 6 bases, with 16 bases left between them. From germline, CDR1 is SNHLY and CDR2 FYNNEI. The CDR3 is made up of 13 amino acids. This chain's CDR3 is CASHLRLGNGYTF. In DNA, the CDR3 is TGTGCCAGCCATCTGCGGCTGGGAAATGGCTACACCTTC.

V and J are TRBV28 and TRBJ2-7; tentative D call: TRBD2 (5 bases). Germline CDR1 is MDHEN and CDR2 is SYDVKM. Deletions cut 4 bases from V and 0 bases from J, with 7 bases between. The CDR3 sequence is 13 residues long. The CDR3 DNA reads TGTGCCAGCAGTTCGGGGAGCTCCTACGAGCAGTACTTC. Its protein is CASSSGSSYEQYF.

This clone occurred a few times. The CDR3 DNA reads as TGTGCCAGCAGCCCACGACCGACAGGGAACACTGAAGCTTTCTTT. Protein product: CASSPRPTGNTEAFF. This rearrangement joins TRBV7-2 to TRBJ1-1, with D tentatively TRBD1 (6 bases). CDR3 size: 15 residues. The germline V gene encodes CDR1 SGHTA and CDR2 FQGNSA. V gave up 5 bases and J gave up 1 base, with 14 bases separating them.

This clone was seen only a few times. The V and J genes are TRBV7-9 and TRBJ2-7; TRBD1 aligns across 8 bases. The germline gives CDR1 SEHNR, CDR2 FQNEAQ (reference sequence). CDR3 length: 14 amino acids. Trimming cost V 5 bases and J 6 bases; bases outside gene matches: 9. The CDR3 bases are TGTGCCAGCAGCCCCCCCTTGACAGGGGCCGAGCAGTACTTC. Protein: CASSPPLTGAEQYF.

The chain carries TRBV7-9 and TRBJ2-1; D unresolved. Germline CDR1 and CDR2: SEHNR and FQNEAQ (reference sequence). The length of the CDR3 is 13 residues. Trimming shortened V by 0 bases and J by 7 bases, and 7 bases separated the two germline ends. The CDR3: CASSLAVDNEQFF. As DNA, the CDR3 is TGTGCCAGCAGCTTAGCTGTAGATAATGAGCAGTTCTTC.